The clone carrying this TCR beta chain came up a few times. Its matching antigen is unknown. This sample stems from a study of T-cell memory formation after mild COVID-19. From germline, CDR1 is SQVTM and CDR2 ANQGSEA. Trimming cost V 4 bases and J 2 bases, with 8 bases left between them. CDR3 length equals 12 residues. Study-level points and caveats: Mostly located in CM and EM were contracting CD4+ clones, with contracting CD8+ clones located in EMRA. CD4/CD8 balance characterized clones contracting day 15 to 85, and CD4+ skew characterized later expanders.

It was 5'RACE with constant-segment primers that produced the TCR alpha and TCR beta cDNA libraries, which carried sample barcodes and UMIs. From the 5' RACE reads, TCRdb called clonotypes with MiXCR, one entry per CDR3 protein. Here the sample spans 300,000 to 400,000 distinct CDR3 sequences, 28% being singletons. The material sequenced was PBMCs or a T cell subset sorted from them (not recorded which). V is TRBV29-1 and J is TRBJ1-1; D gene unclear. The sequence was obtained from an adult woman who had mild COVID-19 (a few samples of this study predate the infection). Cell type and time point are not known. Here the CDR3 reads CSVVWQNTEAFF. The CDR3 coding sequence is TGCAGCGTTGTCTGGCAAAACACTGAAGCTTTCTTT.